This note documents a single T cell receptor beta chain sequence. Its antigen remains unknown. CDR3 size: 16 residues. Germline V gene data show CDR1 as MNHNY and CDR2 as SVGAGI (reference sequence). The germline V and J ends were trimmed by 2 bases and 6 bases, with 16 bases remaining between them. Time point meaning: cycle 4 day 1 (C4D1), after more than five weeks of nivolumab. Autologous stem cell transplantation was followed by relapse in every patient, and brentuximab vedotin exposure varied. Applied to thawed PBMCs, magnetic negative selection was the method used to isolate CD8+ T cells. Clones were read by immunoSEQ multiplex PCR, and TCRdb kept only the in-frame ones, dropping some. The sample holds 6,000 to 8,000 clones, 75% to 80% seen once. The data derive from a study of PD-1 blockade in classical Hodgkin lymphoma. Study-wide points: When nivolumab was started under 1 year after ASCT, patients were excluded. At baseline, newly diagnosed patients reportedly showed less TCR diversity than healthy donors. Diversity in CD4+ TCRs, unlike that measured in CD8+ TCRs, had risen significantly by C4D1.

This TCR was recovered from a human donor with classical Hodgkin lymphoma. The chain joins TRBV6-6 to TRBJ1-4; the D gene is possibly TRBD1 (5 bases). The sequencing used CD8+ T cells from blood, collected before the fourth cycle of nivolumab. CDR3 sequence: CASSYTRQPYYEKLFF. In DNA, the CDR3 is TGTGCCAGCAGTTACACCAGACAGCCCTATTATGAAAAACTGTTTTTT.